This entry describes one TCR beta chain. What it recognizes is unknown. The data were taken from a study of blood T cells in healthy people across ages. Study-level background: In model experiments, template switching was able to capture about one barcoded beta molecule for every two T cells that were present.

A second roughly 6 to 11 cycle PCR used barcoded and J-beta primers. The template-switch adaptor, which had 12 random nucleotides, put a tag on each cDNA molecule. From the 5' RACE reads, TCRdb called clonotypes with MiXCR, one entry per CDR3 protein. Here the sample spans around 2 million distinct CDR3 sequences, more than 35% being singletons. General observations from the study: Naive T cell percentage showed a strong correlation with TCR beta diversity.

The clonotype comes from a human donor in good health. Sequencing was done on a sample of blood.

CDR3 residues: CACRPTGNYGYTF. The CDR3 bases are TGTGCCTGTCGTCCGACCGGTAACTATGGCTACACCTTC. The chain carries TRBV6-2 or TRBV6-3 and TRBJ1-2; D call uncertain. CDR3 length: 13 residues. Looked up from germline, CDR1 is MNHEY and CDR2 is SVGEGT. V lost 11 bases, J lost 1 base, and 14 bases lay in between.